This T cell receptor (beta chain) emerged from a study of cytotoxic CD8 clonotypes in ibrutinib-treated CLL. Overall study findings and caveats: Higher circulating CD8+ T-cell counts strongly accompanied higher baseline clonality, above age-matched healthy donors.

Here immunoSEQ multiplex PCR was the method, and the copy in TCRdb shows in-frame clones only, minus some. The sample carries roughly 97,000 clones, more than 75% recorded once. As concerns this clone: Its specificity is unknown.

The CDR3 consists of 15 residues. The germline V gene encodes CDR1 SGHRS and CDR2 YFSETQ. Trimming at V came to 0 bases and at J to 4 bases, leaving 4 bases not matched to a gene. The sequence was obtained from a human donor with chronic lymphocytic leukemia. The chain joins TRBV5-1 to TRBJ1-2, with TRBD1 matching over 9 bases. Sample: PBMCs, taken after 12 months of ibrutinib treatment. The CDR3 sequence: CASSLDGQGSYGYTF. Here the CDR3 DNA reads TGCGCCAGCAGCTTGGACGGACAGGGGTCCTATGGCTACACCTTC.